One sample yielded the 25 T cell receptor beta chains listed below, sequenced in a study of control samples from healthy donors and cancer patients. Assay used: immunoSEQ multiplex PCR; TCRdb lists only in-frame clones, some missing. The sample consists of hundreds of thousands of clones, over 75% of them appearing once. Sequenced sample: PBMCs. Source of these receptors: a woman aged 55 to 70 with lung cancer.

V usage is TRBV6-6 and J usage is TRBJ2-1; tentative D call: TRBD2 (6 bases). V lost 0 bases and J lost 9, with 12 bases in between. Germline V gene data show CDR1 as MNHNY and CDR2 as SVGAGI (reference sequence). The CDR3 is made up of 14 amino acids. The CDR3 DNA follows: TGTGCCAGCAGTTACTCTGGAGGGTACGGTGAGCAGTTCTTC. Encoded protein: CASSYSGGYGEQFF.

The chain uses TRBV27 and TRBJ2-7; 11 nucleotides align to TRBD2. This CDR3 has 15 residues. V shed 4 bases and J 1 base; nucleotides not matched to a gene: 3. CDR1 is MNHEY and CDR2 is SMNVEV in the germline V gene (reference sequence). The CDR3 loop is CASSSRTSGSYEQYF. DNA for the CDR3: TGTGCCAGCAGTTCCCGGACTAGCGGGTCCTACGAGCAGTACTTC.

This clone was seen more than once but under ten times. The rearrangement links TRBV2 to TRBJ2-3; D possibly uses TRBD1 or TRBD2 (5 bases each). CDR3 length: 17 amino acids. Germline V gene sequence: CDR1 SNHLY, CDR2 FYNNEI. Trimming removed 6 bases at V and 1 base at J, with 20 bases between. Here the CDR3 reads CASRGPVGDGGTDTQYF. DNA of the CDR3: TGTGCCAGCAGGGGACCCGTTGGGGACGGGGGCACAGATACGCAGTATTTT.

The chain recombines TRBV6-6 with TRBJ2-3; D is uncertain. V lost 6 bases, J lost 5 bases, and 9 bases lay in between. Germline V gives CDR1 MNHNY, CDR2 SVGAGI (reference sequence). The CDR3 covers 12 residues. Written as DNA, the CDR3 is TGTGCCAGCAGCTGGGTTGAAGATACGCAGTATTTT. Translation gives CASSWVEDTQYF.

This clone was seen only a few times. The chain has TRBV6-2 or TRBV6-3 and TRBJ2-4; no firm D call. The CDR3 extends over 15 amino acids. The V and J ends lost 4 bases and 0 bases respectively, with 10 bases between them. CDR1 and CDR2 from the germline V gene are MNHEY and SVGEGT. Here the CDR3 reads CASSLSVLAKNIQYF. The CDR3 DNA sequence: TGTGCCAGCAGTTTGTCTGTGCTAGCCAAAAACATTCAGTACTTC.

As regards this clone: Other DNA sequences in this specimen translate into the identical CDR3. The rearrangement links TRBV5-4 to TRBJ1-3, with D perhaps TRBD1 (5 bases). With 0 bases removed from V and 4 bases from J, the gap between germline ends came to 5 bases. Germline CDR1 is SGHNT and CDR2 is YYREEE (reference sequence). The length of the CDR3 is 13 residues. For the CDR3, the DNA is TGTGCCAGCAGCTTGGCAGGGGGAAACACCATATATTTT. Its protein is CASSLAGGNTIYF.

The chain's CDR3 is CASSLDATNTGELFF. Here the CDR3 DNA reads TGCGCCAGCAGCTTGGATGCGACGAACACCGGGGAGCTGTTTTTT. The chain employs TRBV5-1 and TRBJ2-2; D is unclear. There are 15 residues in the CDR3. Trimming removed 0 bases at V and 0 bases at J, with 6 bases between. Germline CDR1 reads SGHRS; CDR2 reads YFSETQ.

This clone was found a few times. The gene calls are TRBV2 and TRBJ2-1, with 13 bases lining up with TRBD2. The CDR3 length is 14 residues. V gave up 5 bases and J gave up 10 bases; unmatched junction bases: 5. CDR1 SNHLY and CDR2 FYNNEI come from the germline V gene. The CDR3 DNA is TGTGCCAGCAGTAGCGGACTAGCGGGGGTAGAGCAGTTCTTC. Its protein product is CASSSGLAGVEQFF.

V and J are TRBV29-1 and TRBJ1-1; tentative D call: TRBD1 (6 bases). This CDR3 comprises 12 residues. CDR1 and CDR2 from the germline V gene are SQVTM and ANQGSEA. Trimming took off 6 bases at V and 11 bases at J, with 19 bases between the two ends. The CDR3 bases are TGCAGCGTCGGGGAGCGTACAGGGATGGCTTTCTTT. Amino acid sequence: CSVGERTGMAFF.

V is TRBV5-1 and J is TRBJ2-6, with TRBD1 identical over 8 bases. Germline lookup yields CDR1 SGHRS and CDR2 YFSETQ. J gave up 2 bases and V 9 bases, and 10 bases lay outside the gene matches. The CDR3 loop spans 16 amino acids. CDR3 protein: CATARGQEAGANVLTF. CDR3 sequence (DNA): TGCGCCACTGCCAGGGGGCAGGAGGCTGGGGCCAACGTCCTGACTTTC.

Notes on this clone: Within the sample, other DNA sequences also encode this same CDR3. V gene TRBV5-1 combines with J gene TRBJ1-5; TRBD1 matches at 9 bases. This CDR3 region has 15 residues. Germline V gives CDR1 SGHRS, CDR2 YFSETQ. J gave up 0 bases and V 5 bases, and 3 bases lay outside the gene matches. As DNA, the CDR3 is TGCGCCAGCAGTTTACAGGGGGCTAGCAATCAGCCCCAGCATTTT. Its translation: CASSLQGASNQPQHF.

The CDR3 DNA reads TGTGCCACCAGTGATCGAGGAGGGGTACGCCAAGAGACCCAGTACTTC. It specifies CATSDRGGVRQETQYF. The chain links TRBV24-1 to TRBJ2-5; D is perhaps TRBD2 (6 bases). The CDR3 has 16 residues. V was pared by 3 bases and J by 1 base, with 14 bases between. From germline, CDR1 is KGHDR and CDR2 SFDVKD.

This clone appeared a few times. The chain uses TRBV2 and TRBJ2-3; no clear D. Germline lookup yields CDR1 SNHLY and CDR2 FYNNEI. This CDR3 region has 14 residues. Deletions cut 7 bases from V and 2 bases from J, with 13 bases between. In DNA form, the CDR3 reads TGTGCCAGCATCGAACGGTCCACCACAGATACGCAGTATTTT. This translates into CASIERSTTDTQYF.

This chain connects TRBV6-4 to TRBJ2-3; a weak D match, TRBD1 (5 bases). Germline CDR1 MRHNA, CDR2 SNTAGT. Trimming left V 3 bases short and J 7 bases short, with 14 bases between. The CDR3 extends over 14 amino acids. CDR3 amino acids: CASSETAGRNTQYF. The CDR3 nucleotides read TGTGCCAGCAGTGAAACGGCAGGGCGCAATACGCAGTATTTT.

This clone was counted a single time. The J gene is TRBJ2-3, the V gene TRBV5-1; 14 nucleotides agree with TRBD2. Trimming removed 3 bases from V and 1 base from J; junction bases left unmatched: 7. Germline V gives CDR1 SGHRS, CDR2 YFSETQ. This CDR3 is built from 18 residues. The CDR3 DNA reads TGCGCCAGCAGCTGGGGACTAGCGGGAGCACTTGGCACAGATACGCAGTATTTT. This translates into CASSWGLAGALGTDTQYF.

CDR3 protein: CASSQGVSTDTQYF. In DNA, the CDR3 is TGTGCCAGCAGCCAAGGGGTTTCCACAGATACGCAGTATTTT. The J gene is TRBJ2-3, the V gene TRBV3-1 (or the pseudogene TRBV3-2), with D unclear. Germline CDR1 reads LGHDT; CDR2 reads YNNKEL (reference sequence). Trimming pared 1 base from V and 2 bases from J, leaving 7 bases between. The CDR3 sequence is 14 residues long.

The J gene is TRBJ2-7, the V gene TRBV18; TRBD1 agrees at 8 bases. The CDR3 runs to 14 residues. V lost 3 bases, J lost 4 bases, and 5 bases stayed unmatched. CDR1 KGHSH and CDR2 LQKENI come from the germline V gene. The CDR3 loop reads CASSPGQEFYEQYF. CDR3 sequence (DNA): TGTGCCAGCTCACCGGGACAGGAGTTTTACGAGCAGTACTTC.

This chain connects TRBV6-2 or TRBV6-3 to TRBJ1-5; 7 bases fit TRBD1. There are 15 residues in the CDR3. Germline values: CDR1 MNHEY, CDR2 SVGEGT. The V segment lost 0 bases and the J segment 7 bases; nucleotides outside the gene matches: 6. As DNA, the CDR3 is TGTGCCAGCAGTTACTCCCGACAGGGCGGCCAGCCCCAGCATTTT. It is translated as CASSYSRQGGQPQHF.

This clone was seen only a few times. The chain has TRBV2 and TRBJ2-3, with D possibly being TRBD1 (6 bases). The CDR3 totals 13 residues. Germline V gene lookup returns CDR1 SNHLY and CDR2 FYNNEI. The ends were cut back, 7 bases at V and 3 bases at J, with 11 bases in the middle. The CDR3 DNA sequence: TGTGCCAGCATCCAAGGGGGTACAGATACGCAGTATTTT. This translates into CASIQGGTDTQYF.

The chain recombines TRBV19 with TRBJ2-1; TRBD2 matches 10 bases. V was pared by 6 bases and J by 7 bases, with 6 bases of the junction left unmatched. The germline V gene encodes CDR1 LNHDA and CDR2 SQIVND (reference sequence). The CDR3 spans 14 residues. CDR3: CASRNLAGANEQFF. The CDR3 DNA is TGTGCCAGTAGAAATCTAGCGGGGGCGAATGAGCAGTTCTTC.

V usage is TRBV6-1 and J usage is TRBJ1-2; 9 positions agree with TRBD1. Germline assignment: CDR1 MNHNS and CDR2 SASEGT. The CDR3 is 15 residues long. J lost 3 bases, V lost 3 bases, and 5 bases had no gene match. CDR3 coding DNA: TGTGCCAGCAGTGAGCCGGGACAGGGTTACTATGGCTACACCTTC. It encodes CASSEPGQGYYGYTF.

As DNA, the CDR3 is TGTGCCAGCAGCTTAGGTTCTACAGGGGCGCAGGGAGGCTACACCTTC. As protein: CASSLGSTGAQGGYTF. The chain joins TRBV11-2 to TRBJ1-2, with 7 bases aligning to TRBD1. The CDR3 loop spans 16 amino acids. CDR1 is SGHAT and CDR2 is FQNNGV in the germline V gene. The V gene end was trimmed by 1 base and the J gene end by 8 bases; junction bases not matched to a gene: 13. The full variable domain, its missing parts supplied by reference TRBV11-2 and TRBJ1-2, is EAGVAQSPRYKIIEKRQSVAFWCNPISGHATLYWYQQILGQGPKLLIQFQNNGVVDDSQLPKDRFSAERLKGVDSTLKIQPAKLEDSAVYLCASSLGSTGAQGGYTFGSGTRLTVV.

In DNA, the CDR3 is TGTGCCAGCAGCGGAGTGGAGTCGACCGTCACCTTC. It encodes CASSGVESTVTF. This chain joins TRBV6-5 and TRBJ1-2; no definite D call. The CDR3 spans 12 residues. V lost 6 bases and J 13 bases, leaving 18 bases between the germline ends. Germline CDR1 is MNHEY and CDR2 is SVGAGI.

This rearrangement joins TRBV5-1 to TRBJ2-1; D not resolved. Germline V gene sequence: CDR1 SGHRS, CDR2 YFSETQ. The CDR3 contains 17 residues. The ends were cut back, 0 bases at V and 4 bases at J, with 17 bases in the middle. The CDR3: CASSLVQESLVYNEQFF. In DNA form, the CDR3 reads TGCGCCAGCAGCTTGGTGCAGGAGTCGTTAGTTTACAATGAGCAGTTCTTC. Drawing the rest from reference TRBV5-1 and TRBJ2-1, the complete variable domain is KAGVTQTPRYLIKTRGQQVTLSCSPISGHRSVSWYQQTPGQGLQFLFEYFSETQRNKGNFPGRFSGRQFSNSRSEMNVSTLELGDSALYLCASSLVQESLVYNEQFFGPGTRLTVL.

The V gene is TRBV29-1, the J gene TRBJ1-2, with D uncertain. The germline V and J ends were trimmed by 8 bases and 7 bases, with 17 bases remaining between them. Germline CDR1 is SQVTM and CDR2 is ANQGSEA. This CDR3 is built from 12 residues. The CDR3 region is CSQLRLDSGYTF. The CDR3 bases are TGCAGCCAACTCAGGCTGGATAGTGGCTACACCTTC.